This T cell receptor beta chain appears in the sequencing data of a study of T cells in localized non-small cell lung cancer. Study-wide findings and caveats: The study sequenced only one region of the tumor. As a result, intratumor heterogeneity could not be excluded and remains possible.

Trimming took off 8 bases at V and 8 bases at J, with 19 bases between the two ends. Germline loops: CDR1 SNHLY, CDR2 FYNNEI. The CDR3 contains 14 residues. A note on this clone: Its antigen is undetermined.

Sequenced by immunoSEQ multiplex PCR; TCRdb stores in-frame clones only, minus some. This sample has some 25,000 clones, with approximately 88% found just once. The sequence came from a woman aged 35-75 years with stage III lung adenocarcinoma. The input for sequencing was peripheral blood mononuclear cells, taken before any cancer treatment. The chain employs TRBV2 and TRBJ2-1; D is possibly TRBD2 (5 bases). The CDR3 DNA follows: TGTGCCAGCCGCGTCGGGCCTAGCAGTGATGAGCAGTTCTTC. Protein sequence: CASRVGPSSDEQFF.